The rows below give T cell receptor beta chains drawn from one sample of a study of identical twins. One entry per CDR3 protein results from TCRdb running MiXCR on the 5' RACE reads. The table includes roughly 250,000 distinct CDR3 sequences, over 13% detected once. Material for sequencing was memory (CD45RO+) T cells sorted from blood. Source of these receptors: a woman under 30 in good health. CDR3s include the opening cysteine and the closing phenylalanine or tryptophan. The order of the fields is clone size, V gene, J gene, D gene, CDR3 protein, CDR3 DNA. A D gene is named only where the DNA matches it firmly. Expanded clones get a size class; other rows say once, few or many, or leave the size out.

many	TRBV5-1	TRBJ1-1	-	CASSYGSGGTEAFF	TGCGCCAGCAGTTACGGATCCGGAGGCACTGAAGCTTTCTTT
-	TRBV15	TRBJ2-3	-	CATSRVTSTDTQYF	TGTGCCACCAGCAGAGTAACTAGCACAGATACGCAGTATTTT
-	TRBV13	TRBJ2-7	TRBD1	CASGGQGKYEQYF	TGTGCCAGCGGGGGACAGGGGAAGTACGAGCAGTACTTC
-	TRBV6-1	TRBJ2-1	-	CASSTVRFVYNEQFF	TGTGCCAGCTCCACGGTCCGTTTCGTTTACAATGAGCAGTTCTTC
many	TRBV6-5	TRBJ1-3	-	CASSYSYSSGNTIYF	TGTGCCAGCAGTTACTCGTACTCTTCTGGAAACACCATATATTTT
many	TRBV15	TRBJ2-5	-	CATSRDKQETQYF	TGTGCCACCAGCAGAGATAAGCAAGAGACCCAGTACTTC
once	TRBV6-6	TRBJ1-1	TRBD1	CASSQGQYGEAFF	TGTGCCAGCAGCCAGGGACAGTACGGTGAAGCTTTCTTT
few	TRBV11-1	TRBJ1-1	-	CASSRLEGSEAFF	TGTGCCAGCAGTCGGTTGGAAGGCTCTGAAGCTTTCTTT
few	TRBV20-1	TRBJ2-4	-	CSASRSVAKNIQYF	TGCAGTGCTAGTCGTTCCGTAGCCAAAAACATTCAGTACTTC
-	TRBV20-1	TRBJ1-6	TRBD1	CSASRPRQGGSPLHF	TGCAGTGCTAGTAGGCCCCGACAGGGAGGTTCACCCCTCCACTTT
many	TRBV12-3/TRBV12-4	TRBJ2-5	TRBD1	CASSSHPGTGFTETQYF	TGTGCCAGCAGTTCTCACCCCGGGACAGGGTTCACTGAGACCCAGTACTTC
many	TRBV5-6	TRBJ1-2	-	CASSPGDRNGYTF	TGTGCCAGCAGCCCGGGGGATAGGAATGGCTACACCTTC
-	TRBV7-6	TRBJ2-2	TRBD2	CASSSVAGDTGELFF	TGTGCCAGCAGCTCTGTAGCGGGAGACACCGGGGAGCTGTTTTTT
-	TRBV7-9	TRBJ1-2	TRBD1	CASSPGQGAYSYGYTF	TGTGCCAGCAGCCCCGGACAGGGAGCTTATAGCTATGGCTACACCTTC
many	TRBV27	TRBJ2-1	TRBD2	CASSFREEAYNEQFF	TGTGCCAGCAGTTTTCGGGAGGAAGCCTACAATGAGCAGTTCTTC
-	TRBV20-1	TRBJ2-5	TRBD2	CSARDPTGGGETQYF	TGCAGTGCTAGAGATCCTACGGGGGGAGGCGAGACCCAGTACTTC
few	TRBV5-1	TRBJ1-2	-	CASSFFGDGGYTF	TGCGCCAGCAGCTTCTTCGGGGACGGAGGCTACACCTTC
-	TRBV10-3	TRBJ2-7	TRBD1	CAIGDSLSYEQYF	TGTGCCATCGGGGACAGTTTGTCCTACGAGCAGTACTTC
few	TRBV4-3	TRBJ1-2	TRBD1	CASSQDGQGAPYGYTF	TGCGCCAGCAGCCAAGATGGGCAGGGGGCTCCGTATGGCTACACCTTC
-	TRBV3-1	TRBJ2-1	-	CASSQAYNEQFF	TGTGCCAGCAGCCAAGCCTACAATGAGCAGTTCTTC
few	TRBV20-1	TRBJ2-1	-	CSALLGARGEQFF	TGCAGTGCCCTCTTGGGGGCGCGGGGTGAGCAGTTCTTC
many	TRBV7-6	TRBJ2-3	-	CASSLGPSTDTQYF	TGTGCCAGCAGTTTGGGCCCCAGCACAGATACGCAGTATTTT
-	TRBV6-2/TRBV6-3	TRBJ2-6	TRBD2	CASRPAGGPSGANVLTF	TGTGCCAGCAGGCCGGCGGGAGGGCCTTCTGGGGCCAACGTCCTGACTTTC
few	TRBV20-1	TRBJ2-2	-	CSARRTVPGELFF	TGCAGTGCAAGACGGACAGTCCCCGGGGAGCTGTTTTTT
-	TRBV6-1	TRBJ2-4	-	CASSSRTAQDIQYF	TGTGCCAGCAGCTCCCGGACAGCCCAGGACATTCAGTACTTC
-	TRBV2	TRBJ2-2	TRBD2	CASSGTSVTGELFF	TGTGCCAGTTCCGGGACTAGCGTAACCGGGGAGCTGTTTTTT
few	TRBV2	TRBJ2-5	-	CASTIRETQYF	TGTGCCAGCACCATTCGAGAGACCCAGTACTTC
few	TRBV20-1	TRBJ2-7	-	CSASGPPTGYEQYF	TGCAGTGCATCTGGCCCCCCGACGGGGTACGAGCAGTACTTC
few	TRBV12-3/TRBV12-4	TRBJ2-1	-	CASSLVIVSNEQFF	TGTGCCAGCAGTTTAGTAATAGTGAGTAATGAGCAGTTCTTC
many	TRBV7-7	TRBJ2-2	TRBD2	CASSLVAGEKTGELFF	TGTGCTAGCAGCTTGGTAGCGGGGGAGAAGACCGGGGAGCTGTTTTTT
few	TRBV4-2	TRBJ1-5	-	CASSQTSYSNQPQHF	TGTGCCAGCAGCCAAACTAGCTATAGCAATCAGCCCCAGCATTTT
many	TRBV5-6	TRBJ2-3	TRBD2	CASSSGTSGGSSTDTQYF	TGTGCCAGCAGCTCTGGGACTAGCGGGGGGTCTAGCACAGATACGCAGTATTTT
-	TRBV20-1	TRBJ1-2	-	CSASPTGTEANYGYTF	TGCAGTGCTAGTCCCACCGGGACGGAAGCTAACTATGGCTACACCTTC
few	TRBV10-3	TRBJ2-7	TRBD2	CAISATTSAYEQYF	TGTGCCATCAGTGCCACGACTAGCGCCTACGAGCAGTACTTC
-	TRBV27	TRBJ1-1	-	CASSLKTGQAFF	TGTGCCAGCAGTTTAAAGACAGGACAAGCTTTCTTT
few	TRBV3-1	TRBJ1-6	-	CASSLGTKIYNSPLHF	TGTGCCAGCAGCCTCGGGACAAAGATCTATAATTCACCCCTCCACTTT
few	TRBV9	TRBJ1-2	-	CASSITGDLLFGYTF	TGTGCCAGCAGCATAACAGGTGACCTCCTATTTGGCTACACCTTC
few	TRBV5-1	TRBJ2-1	TRBD2	CASSVAGLPYNEQFF	TGCGCCAGCAGCGTAGCGGGACTACCCTACAATGAGCAGTTCTTC
many	TRBV20-1	TRBJ2-7	TRBD2	CSAGTSGSSYEQYF	TGCAGTGCTGGGACTAGCGGGAGCTCCTACGAGCAGTACTTC
-	TRBV20-1	TRBJ2-3	TRBD2	CSTPTSTDTDTQYF	TGCAGTACTCCGACTAGCACAGACACAGATACGCAGTATTTT